This T cell receptor beta chain was recovered during a study of T-cell reconstitution after alpha-beta-depleted transplantation in children. The V gene lost 5 bases and the J gene lost 5 bases, with 16 bases spanning the gap. The CDR3 totals 14 residues. CDR1 DFQATT and CDR2 SNEGSKA come from the germline V gene (reference sequence). Unique molecular identifiers were used in preparing the TCRbeta library. TCRdb re-called the PCR reads through MiXCR, storing one row per CDR3 protein. Of over 550,000 distinct CDR3 sequences listed, about 10% are singletons. This TCR was recovered from a human donor who donated a stem cell graft to a child with acute myeloid leukemia. This specimen consisted of PBMCs from the stem cell graft donor, obtained from the stem cell graft. The chain joins TRBV20-1 to TRBJ2-1; either TRBD1 or TRBD2 may fit D (5 bases each). This CDR3 is CSAPKGLGDNEQFF. The CDR3 nucleotides are TGCAGTGCTCCGAAGGGGCTGGGGGACAATGAGCAGTTCTTC.